What follows are 14 T cell receptor beta chains derived from one specimen sequenced in a study of CD8+ T cells in alopecia areata listed by TCRdb under 2018. Library method: the immunoSEQ multiplex PCR assay. To provide template for TCR sequencing, every sample had RNA extracted and reverse transcribed into cDNA. The clones in this table, taken by TCRdb from immuneACCESS, are in-frame only. Not every clone is retained; where verified, under half of the shortfall comes from an unresolved V gene, and the cause of the rest is unknown. The sample table holds around 150,000 clones, of which 60% were seen once. Of the sample, approximately 15% is held by the ten largest clones. The time point label for this specimen denotes: about 25 weeks on oral tofacitinib. The intended sense of this specimen's treatment or condition label: oral pan-JAK inhibitor, 5-10 mg twice daily. The sequenced sample was CD4+ T cells sorted from blood, obtained at week 24, from a patient treated with tofacitinib. These TCRs come from a human donor with alopecia areata.

The V call is TRBV2, the J call TRBJ1-5, with a tentative D call TRBD1 (5 bases). Germline V gene lookup returns CDR1 SNHLY and CDR2 FYNNEI. CDR3 length: 13 amino acids. Trimming removed 4 bases from V and 2 bases from J, with 6 bases in between. CDR3 DNA sequence: TGTGCCAGCAGTGGAGGGGGCAATCAGCCCCAGCATTTT. This translates into CASSGGGNQPQHF.

The rearrangement links TRBV5-4 to TRBJ2-3; 8 bases agree with TRBD1. The length of the CDR3 is 16 residues. Germline CDR1 reads SGHNT; CDR2 reads YYREEE (reference sequence). Trimming at V came to 3 bases and at J to 0 bases, leaving 6 bases not matched to a gene. The DNA of the CDR3 is TGTGCCAGCAGCTCCCCGACAGGGGCTAGCACAGATACGCAGTATTTT. Translation gives CASSSPTGASTDTQYF.

The chain is built from TRBV29-1 and TRBJ1-2, with 9 nucleotides matching TRBD1. Unmatched junction bases numbered 8, after V lost 7 bases and J lost 5 bases. Germline CDR1 SQVTM, CDR2 ANQGSEA. This CDR3 comprises 13 residues. The CDR3 reads CSAWVGQGYGYTF. Here the CDR3 DNA reads TGCAGCGCTTGGGTGGGACAGGGATATGGCTACACCTTC.

This clone was counted between two and nine times. The V gene is TRBV2, the J gene TRBJ1-2, with D hard to call. Germline assignment: CDR1 SNHLY and CDR2 FYNNEI. CDR3 length equals 12 residues. Deletions cut 5 bases from V and 6 bases from J, with 10 bases between. The DNA of the CDR3 is TGTGCCAGCAGTTACCCCCAGGATGGCTACACCTTC. It translates to CASSYPQDGYTF.

The gene calls are TRBV19 and TRBJ1-5, with TRBD1 identical over 7 bases. The V gene end was trimmed by 5 bases and the J gene end by 3 bases; junction bases not matched to a gene: 7. Looked up from germline, CDR1 is LNHDA and CDR2 is SQIVND (reference sequence). CDR3 length: 15 residues. The DNA of the CDR3 is TGTGCCAGTAGTTCAACAGGGGTCACCAATCAGCCCCAGCATTTT. Amino acids: CASSSTGVTNQPQHF.

V usage is TRBV4-1 and J usage is TRBJ2-2; D assignment may be TRBD1 or TRBD2 (5 bases each). Trimming stripped 4 bases from V and 5 bases from J, with 20 bases between. The germline V gene has CDR1 MGHRA and CDR2 YSYEKL. CDR3 size: 17 residues. This chain's CDR3 is CASSPGAARQPTGELFF. The CDR3 coding sequence is TGCGCCAGCAGCCCCGGGGCTGCTCGGCAACCTACCGGGGAGCTGTTTTTT.

The chain joins TRBV29-1 to TRBJ1-1, with D unresolved. The CDR3 has 13 amino acids. Germline V gives CDR1 SQVTM, CDR2 ANQGSEA. V was cut by 4 bases and J by 4 bases, with 13 bases left in between. Here the CDR3 DNA reads TGCAGCGTTGTACCCAGGTTGGCCACTGAAGCTTTCTTT. Its protein is CSVVPRLATEAFF.

The J gene is TRBJ1-1, the V gene TRBV15; 10 positions agree with TRBD1. The CDR3 has 14 residues. In germline, CDR1 is LNHNV, CDR2 YYDKDF (reference sequence). V gave up 3 bases and J gave up 4 bases; unmatched junction bases: 2. The CDR3 spells CATSRRTGGTEAFF. The CDR3 nucleotides are TGTGCCACCAGCAGGAGGACAGGGGGCACTGAAGCTTTCTTT. The full variable domain, completed using reference TRBV15 and TRBJ1-1, is DAMVIQNPRYQVTQFGKPVTLSCSQTLNHNVMYWYQQKSSQAPKLLFHYYDKDFNNEADTPDNFQSRRPNTSFCFLDIRSPGLGDTAMYLCATSRRTGGTEAFFGQGTRLTVV.

The gene calls are TRBV6-1 and TRBJ2-3, with D uncertain. Germline V gene lookup returns CDR1 MNHNS and CDR2 SASEGT. The CDR3 has 15 residues. V was pared by 7 bases and J by 2 bases, with 16 bases between. In DNA form, the CDR3 reads TGTGCCAGCATGCCCACTTGGGGTATCACAGATACGCAGTATTTT. It codes for CASMPTWGITDTQYF.

This clone was recorded a few times. J is TRBJ2-3 and V is TRBV29-1; D is tentatively TRBD1 or TRBD2 (6 bases each). The CDR3 is made up of 15 amino acids. CDR1 is SQVTM and CDR2 is ANQGSEA in the germline V gene. Trimming cost V 6 bases and J 2 bases, with 18 bases left between them. CDR3 loop: CSVAGRTAFTDTQYF. In DNA, the CDR3 is TGCAGCGTAGCTGGGAGGACAGCCTTCACAGATACGCAGTATTTT.

The chain recombines TRBV29-1 with TRBJ1-1, with unresolved D. Trimming pared 3 bases from V and 11 bases from J, leaving 16 bases between. Germline-derived CDR1 and CDR2 are SQVTM and ANQGSEA. The CDR3 extends over 12 amino acids. The CDR3 bases are TGCAGCGTTGAGGGCACGTCGATAGGGGCTTTCTTT. This codes for CSVEGTSIGAFF.

This clone was detected once. J is TRBJ2-3 and V is TRBV11-2, with TRBD1 matching 8 bases. CDR3 length equals 17 residues. The germline V gene has CDR1 SGHAT and CDR2 FQNNGV. V gave up 5 bases and J gave up 0 bases; unmatched junction bases: 10. CDR3 sequence reads: CASSPPAGGGSTDTQYF. CDR3 sequence (DNA): TGTGCCAGCAGCCCCCCGGCAGGGGGCGGGAGCACAGATACGCAGTATTTT.

The chain recombines TRBV25-1 with TRBJ1-5; no firm D call. The germline gives CDR1 MGHDK, CDR2 SYGVNS. Between the trimmed V and J ends, which lost 0 bases and 6 bases, there was a span of 6 bases. The CDR3 totals 13 residues. CDR3 coding DNA: TGTGCCAGCAGTGAATACCGGGTTCAGCCCCAGCATTTT. Protein: CASSEYRVQPQHF.

This clone was observed a handful of times. This chain joins TRBV23-1 and TRBJ2-7, with D hard to call. TRBV23-1 is an open reading frame, and its role is uncertain. The CDR3 has 15 amino acids. Trimming took off 0 bases at V and 3 bases at J, with 12 bases between the two ends. The CDR3 loop is CASSQSKGDHYEQYF. The CDR3 DNA reads TGCGCCAGCAGTCAATCGAAGGGTGACCACTACGAGCAGTACTTC.